This record concerns one T cell receptor beta chain sequence. This sample was included in a study of control samples from healthy donors and cancer patients. The protocol was immunoSEQ multiplex PCR, while the TCRdb copy is restricted to in-frame clones and leaves out a portion. The sample lists 190,000 or so clones, over 85% occurring once. CDR1 is SGHRS, CDR2 YFSETQ, per germline. V was pared by 0 bases and J by 7 bases, with 8 bases of the junction left unmatched. This CDR3 has 15 amino acids. V and J are TRBV5-1 and TRBJ2-3; 7 nucleotides align to TRBD2. This TCR was sampled from a man aged 18 to 30 in good health. The sequenced sample consisted of blood. The CDR3 here is CASSLGAGEGNTQYF. As DNA, the CDR3 is TGCGCCAGCAGCTTGGGTGCGGGGGAGGGGAATACGCAGTATTTT.